The 27 T cell receptor beta chains listed next were all sequenced from one sample in a study of CD8 T cells in Susac syndrome. An input of about 0.45 to 1 ug of RNA was subjected to reverse transcription using random hexamers. TCRdb processed the immunoSEQ multiplex PCR reads anew with MiXCR; each CDR3 protein has one entry. This table has under 200,000 distinct CDR3 sequences, about 95% appearing once. The sample taken for sequencing was CD8+ T cells from PBMCs. These TCRs come from a human donor with Susac syndrome.

The chain couples TRBV20-1 to TRBJ2-5, with D maybe TRBD1 (6 bases). This CDR3 has 15 residues. V lost 4 bases, J lost 4 bases, and 19 bases lay in between. Germline V gives CDR1 DFQATT, CDR2 SNEGSKA (reference sequence). The CDR3 DNA reads as TGCAGTGCTAATCCCCCCTACAGGGAGACAGAGACCCAGTACTTC. Translated, it gives CSANPPYRETETQYF.

V and J are TRBV7-9 and TRBJ1-5; weak D call: TRBD1 (5 bases). V was trimmed by 1 base and J by 8 bases, leaving 6 bases between them. The length of the CDR3 is 12 residues. Looked up from germline, CDR1 is SEHNR and CDR2 is FQNEAQ (reference sequence). CDR3 DNA: TGTGCCAGCAGCTTAGGAGGGGAGCCCCAGCATTTT. It codes for CASSLGGEPQHF.

The chain couples TRBV3-1 to TRBJ2-3; unclear D gene. V dropped 4 bases and J dropped 0 bases, with 11 bases sitting between them. The CDR3 length is 15 residues. CDR1 and CDR2 (germline): LGHDT, YNNKEL (reference sequence). CDR3 protein: CASSREHASTDTQYF. In nucleotides, the CDR3 is TGTGCCAGCAGCCGAGAGCACGCTAGCACAGATACGCAGTATTTT.

V is TRBV19 and J is TRBJ1-1; tentative D call: TRBD1 (5 bases). V lost 9 bases to trimming and J lost 5 bases, with 10 bases between them. The CDR3 spans 11 residues. CDR1 is LNHDA and CDR2 is SQIVND in the germline V gene (reference sequence). CDR3 bases: TGTGCCAGCAAAGCAGGGACTGAAGCTTTCTTT. It translates to CASKAGTEAFF.

The V call is TRBV20-1, the J call TRBJ2-1, with 11 bases that match TRBD2. CDR1 is DFQATT, CDR2 SNEGSKA, per germline (reference sequence). J lost 7 bases, V lost 8 bases, and 10 bases had no gene match. The CDR3 spans 14 residues. CDR3 nucleotide sequence: TGCAGTCCGGACGATGGACTAGCGGGTAATGAGCAGTTCTTC. Protein: CSPDDGLAGNEQFF.

The CDR3 reads CASSAAGARTDTQYF. The CDR3 nucleotides read TGTGCCAGCAGTGCAGCGGGGGCCCGCACAGATACGCAGTATTTT. The chain is built from TRBV2 and TRBJ2-3; 8 nucleotides match TRBD2. The germline CDR1 and CDR2 sequences are SNHLY and FYNNEI. The V segment lost 4 bases and the J segment 1 base; nucleotides outside the gene matches: 4. The CDR3 has 15 amino acids.

The chain couples TRBV28 to TRBJ1-1; 7 bases are shared with TRBD1. This CDR3 comprises 13 residues. The germline CDR1 and CDR2 sequences are MDHEN and SYDVKM. J gave up 4 bases and V 7 bases, and 6 bases lay outside the gene matches. CDR3 in amino acids: CASNLGQATEAFF. The CDR3 nucleotides are TGTGCCAGCAACCTCGGACAGGCCACTGAAGCTTTCTTT.

This chain joins TRBV6-2 or TRBV6-3 and TRBJ1-5, with D unresolved. Germline V gives CDR1 MNHEY, CDR2 SVGEGT. V was trimmed by 4 bases and J by 7 bases, leaving 14 bases between them. This CDR3 region has 14 residues. The CDR3 sequence is CASSSAIGNQPQHF. CDR3 nucleotides: TGTGCCAGCAGTTCAGCTATAGGGAACCAGCCCCAGCATTTT.

The V gene is TRBV27, the J gene TRBJ2-7; no firm D call. Germline CDR1 and CDR2: MNHEY and SMNVEV (reference sequence). The CDR3 length is 13 residues. V dropped 4 bases and J dropped 1 base, with 8 bases sitting between them. In DNA, the CDR3 is TGTGCCAGCAGTTCGGGCCTTTCCTACGAGCAGTACTTC. This codes for CASSSGLSYEQYF.

In its sample, this clonotype was seen once. This chain uses TRBV28 with TRBJ2-3, with 9 bases lining up with TRBD1. Losses at the gene ends were 1 base for V and 2 bases for J; bases not matched to a gene: 7. The CDR3 is 17 amino acids. The germline CDR1 and CDR2 sequences are MDHEN and SYDVKM. The CDR3 sequence: CASSLSSGQGHTDTQYF. The CDR3 DNA reads as TGTGCCAGCAGTTTATCTTCGGGACAGGGTCACACAGATACGCAGTATTTT.

V and J are TRBV27 and TRBJ1-5; D perhaps matches TRBD1 (6 bases). CDR1 and CDR2 (germline): MNHEY, SMNVEV (reference sequence). V lost 6 bases and J lost 3, with 12 bases in between. This CDR3 is built from 14 residues. CDR3 nucleotide sequence: TGTGCCAGCAGACTGACAGGCTTCAATCAGCCCCAGCATTTT. Translated: CASRLTGFNQPQHF.

This chain connects TRBV4-1 to TRBJ2-7; 13 nucleotides align to TRBD2. The V gene's germline CDR1 is MGHRA and CDR2 YSYEKL. V lost 6 bases, J lost 3 bases, and 5 bases stayed unmatched. There are 15 residues in the CDR3. CDR3 amino acids: CASSRTSGSNYEQYF. The CDR3 DNA reads TGCGCCAGCAGTCGGACTAGCGGGAGTAACTACGAGCAGTACTTC.

This sequence joins TRBV20-1 and TRBJ2-3, with D maybe TRBD1 (5 bases). V lost 0 bases to trimming and J lost 0 bases, with 7 bases between them. In germline, CDR1 is DFQATT, CDR2 SNEGSKA (reference sequence). The CDR3 extends over 14 amino acids. The CDR3 reads CSARDRGSTDTQYF. CDR3 bases: TGCAGTGCTAGAGATAGGGGCAGCACAGATACGCAGTATTTT.

This chain uses TRBV2 with TRBJ2-7, with D tentatively TRBD1 (5 bases). The CDR3 sequence is 13 residues long. The V end lost 6 bases, the J end lost 0 bases, and 9 bases lay between the germline ends. Germline V gene sequence: CDR1 SNHLY, CDR2 FYNNEI. The CDR3: CASRQDHSYEQYF. CDR3 nucleotides: TGTGCCAGCAGACAGGACCACTCCTACGAGCAGTACTTC.

V gene TRBV5-1 combines with J gene TRBJ1-2; D uncertain. In germline, CDR1 is SGHRS, CDR2 YFSETQ. CDR3 length: 15 residues. V lost 2 bases, J lost 2 bases, and 13 bases lay in between. The CDR3, as DNA: TGCGCCAGCAGCTTTGTAGGAACTCTGAACTATGGCTACACCTTC. This codes for CASSFVGTLNYGYTF.

The chain carries TRBV7-9 and TRBJ1-2, with a tentative D call TRBD1 (6 bases). This CDR3 region has 13 residues. Germline V gene data show CDR1 as SEHNR and CDR2 as FQNEAQ (reference sequence). The V end lost 7 bases, the J end lost 3 bases, and 12 bases lay between the germline ends. The chain's CDR3 is CASTMAGDYGYTF. CDR3 coding DNA: TGTGCCAGCACCATGGCAGGGGACTATGGCTACACCTTC.

The chain couples TRBV20-1 to TRBJ2-1; D may be TRBD2 (5 bases). Germline V gene sequence: CDR1 DFQATT, CDR2 SNEGSKA (reference sequence). This CDR3 has 9 amino acids. Trimming removed 6 bases from V and 14 bases from J, with 11 bases in between. The CDR3 here is CSAMTREFF. CDR3 DNA: TGCAGTGCCATGACGAGGGAGTTCTTC.

J is TRBJ1-2 and V is TRBV11-2; D gene uncertain. Trimming took 3 bases from V and 3 from J, leaving 5 bases between them. Germline V gene sequence: CDR1 SGHAT, CDR2 FQNNGV. The CDR3 spans 12 residues. CDR3 loop: CASSFWDYGYTF. The CDR3 coding sequence is TGTGCCAGCAGCTTCTGGGACTATGGCTACACCTTC.

With respect to this clonotype: One end of the junction is discordant with germline, which a read error may explain. V gene TRBV7-7 combines with J gene TRBJ2-5, with TRBD2 identical over 15 bases. This CDR3 has 16 amino acids. Germline CDR1 is SSHAT and CDR2 is FNYEAQ (reference sequence). The CDR3 sequence: CASSPGLAGGGETQYF. As DNA, the CDR3 is TGTGCTAGCAGCCCGGGACTAGCGGGGGGCGGTGAGACCCAGTACTTC.

This clonotype was observed once. The V call is TRBV28, the J call TRBJ2-7; no firm D call. Trimming removed 1 base at V and 5 bases at J, with 15 bases between. This CDR3 has 15 residues. Germline values: CDR1 MDHEN, CDR2 SYDVKM. For the CDR3, the DNA is TGTGCCAGCAGTTTATCTAGGGTTGTTACCGACGAGCAGTACTTC. Protein product: CASSLSRVVTDEQYF.

The genes are TRBV2 and TRBJ1-1, with 9 nucleotides matching TRBD1. Germline V gene lookup returns CDR1 SNHLY and CDR2 FYNNEI. This CDR3 region has 15 residues. V shed 3 bases, J shed 5 bases, and the junction held 7 bases outside the gene matches. CDR3 sequence: CASSDNRGLGTEAFF. The CDR3 DNA sequence: TGTGCCAGCAGTGACAACAGGGGGCTGGGGACTGAAGCTTTCTTT.

This chain links TRBV29-1 with TRBJ2-7, with 10 bases lining up with TRBD1. V gave up 4 bases and J gave up 4 bases; unmatched junction bases: 4. Germline V lookup: CDR1 SQVTM, CDR2 ANQGSEA. The CDR3 sequence is 13 residues long. CDR3 amino acids: CSVAGTGAYEQYF. The CDR3 region has the DNA TGCAGCGTTGCCGGGACAGGGGCTTACGAGCAGTACTTC.

The CDR3 DNA reads as TGTGCCAGCAGCAAAGTCACAGGGTCCATTACCTACGAGCAGTACTTC. Encoded protein: CASSKVTGSITYEQYF. The chain couples TRBV21-1 to TRBJ2-7; the listed D gene, TRBD1, was not tested against the DNA. TRBV21-1 is flagged as a pseudogene. The CDR3 has 16 residues.

The CDR3 loop is CASGVLSSYEQYF. CDR3 nucleotide sequence: TGTGCCAGCGGGGTCCTAAGCTCCTACGAGCAGTACTTC. The chain employs TRBV13 and TRBJ2-7; no clear D gene. This CDR3 has 13 amino acids. V gave up 8 bases and J gave up 0 bases, with 11 bases separating them. Germline lookup yields CDR1 PRHDT and CDR2 FYEKMQ (reference sequence).

The chain uses TRBV5-1 and TRBJ2-7; TRBD2 matches 10 bases. The CDR3 contains 16 residues. Germline values: CDR1 SGHRS, CDR2 YFSETQ. Trimming at V came to 4 bases and at J to 4 bases, leaving 11 bases not matched to a gene. The CDR3: CASSPESGLAAYEQYF. CDR3 in DNA: TGCGCCAGCAGCCCGGAGAGCGGACTAGCGGCTTACGAGCAGTACTTC.

This clonotype was counted a single time. This chain uses TRBV4-1 with TRBJ2-3, with D perhaps matching TRBD2 (6 bases). The CDR3 runs 13 residues. The germline gives CDR1 MGHRA, CDR2 YSYEKL. V was shortened by 5 bases and J by 6 bases, with 12 bases between the two germline ends. CDR3 protein: CASSVAAIDTQYF. CDR3 nucleotides: TGCGCCAGCAGCGTAGCGGCAATCGATACGCAGTATTTT.

The CDR3 sequence is CASSLAGNDSPLHF. CDR3 coding DNA: TGTGCCAGCAGCCTGGCAGGGAATGATTCACCCCTCCACTTT. The chain has TRBV3-1 and TRBJ1-6; weak D call: TRBD1 (5 bases). The CDR3 runs to 14 residues. V was pared by 4 bases and J by 8 bases, with 12 bases between. The germline V gene has CDR1 LGHDT and CDR2 YNNKEL (reference sequence).